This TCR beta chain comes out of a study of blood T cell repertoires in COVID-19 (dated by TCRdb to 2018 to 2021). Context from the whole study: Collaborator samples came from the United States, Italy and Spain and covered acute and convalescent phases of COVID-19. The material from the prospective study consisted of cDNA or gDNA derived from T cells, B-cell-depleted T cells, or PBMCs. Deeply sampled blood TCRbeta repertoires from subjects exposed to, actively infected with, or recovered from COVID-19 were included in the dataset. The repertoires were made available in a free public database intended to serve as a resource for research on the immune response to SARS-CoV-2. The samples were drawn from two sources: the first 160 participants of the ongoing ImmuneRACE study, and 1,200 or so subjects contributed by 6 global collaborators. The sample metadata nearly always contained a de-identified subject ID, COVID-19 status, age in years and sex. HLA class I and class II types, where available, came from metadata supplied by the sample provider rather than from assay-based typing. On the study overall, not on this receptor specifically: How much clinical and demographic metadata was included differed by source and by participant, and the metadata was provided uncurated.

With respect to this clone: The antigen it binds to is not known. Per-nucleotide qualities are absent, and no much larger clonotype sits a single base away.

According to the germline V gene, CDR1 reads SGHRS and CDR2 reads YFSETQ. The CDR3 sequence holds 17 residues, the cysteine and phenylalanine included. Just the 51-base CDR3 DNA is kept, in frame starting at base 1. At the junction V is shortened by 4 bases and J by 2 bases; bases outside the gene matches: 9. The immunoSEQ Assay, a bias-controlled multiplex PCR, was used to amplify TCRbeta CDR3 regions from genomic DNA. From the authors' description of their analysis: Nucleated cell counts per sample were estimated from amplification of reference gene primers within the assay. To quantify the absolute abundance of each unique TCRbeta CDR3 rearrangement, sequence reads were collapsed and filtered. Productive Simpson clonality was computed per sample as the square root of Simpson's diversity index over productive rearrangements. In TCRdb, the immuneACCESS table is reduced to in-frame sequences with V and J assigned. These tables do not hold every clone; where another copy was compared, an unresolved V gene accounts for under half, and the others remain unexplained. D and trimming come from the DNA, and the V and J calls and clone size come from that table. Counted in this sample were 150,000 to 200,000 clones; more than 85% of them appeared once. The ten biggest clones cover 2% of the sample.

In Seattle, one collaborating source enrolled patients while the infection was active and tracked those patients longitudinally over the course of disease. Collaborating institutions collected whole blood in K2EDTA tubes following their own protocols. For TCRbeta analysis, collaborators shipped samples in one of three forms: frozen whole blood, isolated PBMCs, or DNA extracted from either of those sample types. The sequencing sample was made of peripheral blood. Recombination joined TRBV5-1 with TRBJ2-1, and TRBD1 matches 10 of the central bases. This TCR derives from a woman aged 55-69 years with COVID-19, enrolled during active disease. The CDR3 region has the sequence CASSQNPGTGAYNEQFF. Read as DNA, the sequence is TGCGCCAGCAGCCAGAACCCCGGGACAGGGGCCTACAATGAGCAGTTCTTC.